These 4 T cell receptor beta chains were all obtained from the same sample, sequenced in a study of T cells in Graves' hyperthyroidism and ophthalmopathy. The CDR3 regions of TCR beta were amplified from RNA transcripts. First-round RT-PCR with HTBI primers amplified the TCR CDR3 region. TCRdb processed the multiplex PCR reads anew with MiXCR; each CDR3 protein has one entry. The table records under 500,000 distinct CDR3 sequences, around 15% of them present only once. Sequenced material: blood. The source of these receptors is a middle-aged man with Graves' ophthalmopathy.

This clonotype was recorded at least ten times. The V call is TRBV20-1, the J call TRBJ2-7; 12 bases fit TRBD2. From germline, CDR1 is DFQATT and CDR2 SNEGSKA (reference sequence). The J segment lost 6 bases and the V segment lost 3 bases, leaving 12 bases of the junction unmatched. The CDR3 has 16 residues. The CDR3 DNA reads TGCAGTGCTAGGCGACTAGCGGGAGATCAGTCCCGCGAGCAGTACTTC. Translation: CSARRLAGDQSREQYF.

With regard to this clonotype: Its ends do not fully match the called genes, so a read error is possible. This sequence joins TRBV5-1 and TRBJ2-7, with 11 bases aligning to TRBD2. The CDR3 runs 19 residues. CDR1 SGHRS and CDR2 YFSETQ come from the germline V gene. The CDR3 sequence: CASSLGGGLADLGTYEQYF. CDR3 bases: TGTGCCAGCAGCCTGGGTGGGGGACTAGCGGACCTTGGGACCTACGAGCAGTACTTC. The variable domain in full, completed from reference TRBV5-1 and TRBJ2-7, reads KAGVTQTPRYLIKTRGQQVTLSCSPISGHRSVSWYQQTPGQGLQFLFEYFSETQRNKGNFPGRFSGRQFSNSRSEMNVSTLELGDSALYLCASSLGGGLADLGTYEQYFGPGTRLTVT.

This clonotype was found a few times. The chain uses TRBV4-1 and TRBJ1-1; no clear D gene. CDR1 and CDR2 (germline): MGHRA, YSYEKL. Between the trimmed V and J ends, which lost 2 bases and 3 bases, there was a span of 7 bases. There are 13 residues in the CDR3. The CDR3 DNA is TGCGCCAGCAGCCAATACCCATACACTGAAGCTTTCTTT. It specifies CASSQYPYTEAFF.

This clonotype appeared many times. This chain links TRBV11-2 with TRBJ2-1; either TRBD1 or TRBD2 may supply D (5 bases each). Germline V lookup: CDR1 SGHAT, CDR2 FQNNGV. Trimming pared 0 bases from V and 14 bases from J, leaving 14 bases between. The length of the CDR3 is 13 residues. DNA of the CDR3: TGTGCCAGCAGCTTAGATCCGAGGGGCCTAGAGTTCTTC. Encoded protein: CASSLDPRGLEFF.